A selection of T cell receptor beta chains follows, all from one sample in a study of blood T cell repertoires in COVID-19. Repertoires were generated with immunoSEQ multiplex PCR, while TCRdb's copy carries only in-frame clones and drops some. The table has fewer than 350,000 clones, about 86% seen once. The specimen was PBMCs or T cells enriched from blood (not recorded which). The receptors here all came from a woman aged 40 to 50 with acute COVID-19. Each CDR3 is given without its conserved first and last residue.

j_call	v_call	cdr3_aa
TRBJ2-5	TRBV2	ASRRGALETQY
TRBJ2-1	TRBV5-6	ASSLMSGLYNEQF
TRBJ1-6	TRBV5-1	ASSATDRGNSPLH
TRBJ1-4	TRBV6-5	ASRWGQGLEKLF
TRBJ1-3	TRBV28	ASRQGQVSGNTIY
TRBJ1-1	TRBV6-1	ASSETKFEAF
TRBJ1-1	TRBV7-2	ASSFAGTKMTEAF
TRBJ2-3	TRBV12-3/TRBV12-4	ASSSSGVDTQY
TRBJ1-1	TRBV7-2	ASSLDSTSQNTEAF
TRBJ1-2	TRBV29-1	SVEDGQGLRHGYT
TRBJ1-1	TRBV19	ASSDRGAKWVTEAF
TRBJ2-7	TRBV28	ASSAQLSYEQY
TRBJ2-1	TRBV27	ASSGRAGSYNEQF